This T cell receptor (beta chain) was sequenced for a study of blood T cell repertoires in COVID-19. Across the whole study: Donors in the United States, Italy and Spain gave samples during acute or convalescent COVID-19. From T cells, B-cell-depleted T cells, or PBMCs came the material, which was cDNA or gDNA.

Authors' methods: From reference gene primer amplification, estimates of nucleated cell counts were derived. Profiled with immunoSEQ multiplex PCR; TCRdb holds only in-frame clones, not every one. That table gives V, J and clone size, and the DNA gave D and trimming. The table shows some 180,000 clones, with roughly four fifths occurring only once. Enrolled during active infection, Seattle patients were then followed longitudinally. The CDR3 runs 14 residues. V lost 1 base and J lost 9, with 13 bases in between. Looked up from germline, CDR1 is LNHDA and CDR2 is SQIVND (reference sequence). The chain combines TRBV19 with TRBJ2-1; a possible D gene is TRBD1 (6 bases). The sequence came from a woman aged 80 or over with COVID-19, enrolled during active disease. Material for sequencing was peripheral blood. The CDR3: CASSIGPQGSEQFF. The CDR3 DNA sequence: TGTGCCAGTAGTATAGGACCGCAGGGGAGTGAGCAGTTCTTC.